This note documents a single T cell receptor (beta chain) sequence. The CDR3 loop spans 15 amino acids. With 1 base clipped from V and 1 base from J, the junction kept 0 bases outside the gene matches. CDR1 SEHNR and CDR2 FQNEAQ come from the germline V gene (reference sequence). This record belongs to a study of blood T cell repertoires in COVID-19. For the study at large: In each case, the material was cDNA or gDNA derived from T cells, B-cell-depleted T cells, or PBMCs.

Original analysis: Scientists estimated how many nucleated cells there were by amplifying reference gene primers. Assay used: immunoSEQ multiplex PCR; TCRdb lists only in-frame clones, some missing. Clonal size and the V and J genes are those of that table, whereas D and trimming came from the DNA. The sample consists of fewer than 200,000 clones, around two thirds of them appearing once. Sequences were obtained from peripheral blood. The J gene is TRBJ2-2, the V gene TRBV7-9; 7 positions match TRBD2. The receptor was derived from an elderly woman with acute or convalescent COVID-19. In nucleotides, the CDR3 is TGTGCCAGCAGCTTAGTAGCGGGGAACACCGGGGAGCTGTTTTTT. Its translation: CASSLVAGNTGELFF.